Shown below are 22 T cell receptor beta chains from a single sample sequenced in a study of Graves' ophthalmopathy and Graves' hyperthyroidism. The authors amplified TCR beta CDR3 regions from RNA transcripts. An opening RT-PCR round employed HTBI primers and preceded a second-round multiplex PCR. MiXCR, applied by TCRdb to the multiplex PCR reads, yields one record per CDR3 protein. The sample holds roughly 480,000 distinct CDR3 sequences, around 15% seen once. The sample was blood. The receptors here all came from a woman in her 30s with Graves' ophthalmopathy.

This clonotype was counted ten times or more. The chain recombines TRBV28 with TRBJ2-7; D uncertain. The CDR3 is 14 residues long. Trimming removed 3 bases at V and 3 bases at J, with 12 bases between. Germline CDR1 and CDR2: MDHEN and SYDVKM. The CDR3: CASSLLAQNYEQYF. The CDR3, as DNA: TGTGCCAGCAGTTTGTTGGCCCAAAACTACGAGCAGTACTTC.

This clonotype was found many times. This sequence joins TRBV28 and TRBJ1-2; D gene unclear. Trimming left V 3 bases short and J 5 bases short, with 10 bases between. CDR3 size: 13 residues. Germline CDR1 and CDR2: MDHEN and SYDVKM. The CDR3: CASSFRTEYGYTF. The DNA for the CDR3 is TGTGCCAGCAGTTTTCGGACGGAATATGGCTACACCTTC.

This clonotype was counted many times. The gene calls are TRBV12-3 or TRBV12-4 and TRBJ2-5, with a possible D match to TRBD2 (6 bases). CDR3 size: 16 residues. Trimming stripped 3 bases from V and 2 bases from J, with 16 bases between. CDR3 in amino acids: CASSFGGRTIQETQYF. In DNA form, the CDR3 reads TGTGCCAGCAGTTTCGGGGGACGGACAATACAAGAGACCCAGTACTTC.

This clonotype was recorded only once. A much bigger clone sits one base away, suggesting this may be a read error. V is TRBV11-1 and J is TRBJ1-5; 9 nucleotides agree with TRBD1. This CDR3 comprises 15 residues. CDR1 is SGHAT and CDR2 is FQDESV in the germline V gene (reference sequence). The CDR3 spells CASSSTGGGNQPQRF. CDR3 in DNA: TGTGCCAGCAGCTCTACAGGGGGCGGCAATCAGCCCCAGCGTTTT.

This clonotype was seen a few times. The V and J genes are TRBV28 and TRBJ1-5; 8 nucleotides line up with TRBD1. The CDR3 sequence is 15 residues long. V lost 5 bases to trimming and J lost 5 bases; unmatched junction nucleotides: 8. Looked up from germline, CDR1 is MDHEN and CDR2 is SYDVKM. The CDR3 loop is CASSPPDRDYQPQHF. Written as DNA, the CDR3 is TGTGCCAGCAGTCCCCCGGACAGGGACTATCAGCCCCAGCATTTT.

This clonotype occurred many times. The genes are TRBV28 and TRBJ2-2; D tentatively fits TRBD1 or TRBD2 (5 bases each). The V and J ends lost 5 bases and 7 bases respectively, with 17 bases between them. This CDR3 region has 15 residues. Per the germline V gene, CDR1 is MDHEN and CDR2 is SYDVKM. In DNA, the CDR3 is TGTGCCAGCAGTCCCTACTTCGGGGCTCACGGGGAGCTGTTTTTT. Its translation: CASSPYFGAHGELFF.

The sample holds many counts of this clonotype. V usage is TRBV3-1 and J usage is TRBJ2-7; no definite D call. V lost 0 bases, J lost 7 bases, and 10 bases lay in between. The CDR3 covers 13 residues. Germline-derived CDR1 and CDR2 are LGHDT and YNNKEL (reference sequence). CDR3 sequence: CASSQDGRSEQYF. For the CDR3, the DNA is TGTGCCAGCAGCCAAGATGGCCGGTCTGAGCAGTACTTC.

The sample holds many counts of this clonotype. The rearrangement uses TRBV12-3 or TRBV12-4 and TRBJ1-2, with a weak D call TRBD1 (5 bases). V was clipped by 9 bases and J by 3 bases, with 14 bases between them. The CDR3 runs to 13 residues. CDR3 coding DNA: TGTGCCAGGGGGGGACCAATCTACTATGGCTACACCTTC. This sequence encodes CARGGPIYYGYTF.

This clonotype showed up many times. V is TRBV12-3 or TRBV12-4 and J is TRBJ2-5, with 9 bases aligning to TRBD2. With V trimmed by 7 bases and J by 4 bases, 10 bases remained unmatched. The CDR3 sequence is 15 residues long. For the CDR3, the DNA is TGTGCCAGCAAGACCTCGCGGGGGGGCAGAGAGACCCAGTACTTC. This encodes CASKTSRGGRETQYF.

The sample holds many counts of this clonotype. This chain joins TRBV6-2 or TRBV6-3 and TRBJ2-7; D gene uncertain. The germline CDR1 and CDR2 sequences are MNHEY and SVGEGT. The ends were cut back, 2 bases at V and 0 bases at J, with 11 bases in the middle. There are 15 residues in the CDR3. Here the CDR3 reads CASSYATKYSYEQYF. As DNA, the CDR3 is TGTGCCAGCAGTTACGCGACAAAATACTCCTACGAGCAGTACTTC.

The CDR3 region is CASSQDRYSYAGGETQYF. As DNA, the CDR3 is TGTGCCAGCAGCCAAGATAGATACAGCTACGCAGGAGGAGAGACCCAGTACTTC. V gene TRBV3-1 combines with J gene TRBJ2-5; D possibly corresponds to TRBD2 (5 bases). Trimming took 0 bases from V and 4 from J, leaving 21 bases between them. Germline assignment: CDR1 LGHDT and CDR2 YNNKEL (reference sequence). The CDR3 contains 18 residues.

J is TRBJ2-7 and V is TRBV13, with a weak D call TRBD2 (6 bases). This CDR3 has 15 amino acids. CDR1 is PRHDT, CDR2 FYEKMQ, per germline (reference sequence). V gave up 5 bases and J gave up 3 bases, with 17 bases separating them. CDR3 in DNA: TGTGCCAGCAGCCCCCCTGACGGCGGGAACTACGAGCAGTACTTC. The encoded protein is CASSPPDGGNYEQYF.

This clonotype was seen ten or more times. This chain joins TRBV6-1 and TRBJ2-1, with TRBD2 matching over 7 bases. Losses at the gene ends were 6 bases for V and 3 bases for J; bases not matched to a gene: 11. Germline V CDR1 and CDR2: MNHNS, SASEGT. This CDR3 contains 16 residues. The CDR3 loop reads CASRRLVLANYNEQFF. CDR3 sequence (DNA): TGTGCCAGCAGGAGACTCGTACTAGCGAACTACAATGAGCAGTTCTTC.

Ten or more counts support this clonotype. V and J are TRBV6-1 and TRBJ2-4; a weak D match, TRBD1 (5 bases). The CDR3 spans 13 residues. V was pared by 3 bases and J by 7 bases, with 10 bases between. Germline CDR1 is MNHNS and CDR2 is SASEGT. CDR3 residues: CASSDRVENIQYF. The CDR3 nucleotides read TGTGCCAGCAGTGACAGGGTTGAGAACATTCAGTACTTC.

About this clonotype itself: The junction departs from the called germline gene at one end, perhaps through a read error. This chain uses TRBV19 with TRBJ1-2; no reliable D call. From germline, CDR1 is LNHDA and CDR2 SQIVND (reference sequence). The CDR3 length is 14 residues. The CDR3, as DNA: TGTGCCAGTAGTCCCGGGATAGGGAGCTATGGTTACACCTTC. Translated: CASSPGIGSYGYTF. Combining the CDR3 with reference TRBV19 and TRBJ1-2 gives the whole variable domain DGGITQSPKYLFRKEGQNVTLSCEQNLNHDAMYWYRQDPGQGLRLIYYSQIVNDFQKGDIAEGYSVSREKKESFPLTVTSAQKNPTAFYLCASSPGIGSYGYTFGSGTRLTVV.

This clonotype was counted at least ten times. This rearrangement joins TRBV4-1 to TRBJ1-6; D not certain. Trimming removed 2 bases from V and 7 bases from J, with 9 bases in between. Germline V gene sequence: CDR1 MGHRA, CDR2 YSYEKL. The CDR3 loop spans 14 amino acids. CDR3 nucleotide sequence: TGCGCCAGCAGCCAACAATCCCCCAATTCACCCCTCCACTTT. Its protein product is CASSQQSPNSPLHF.

This clonotype has a count of ten or more. This chain joins TRBV7-9 and TRBJ1-2; no definite D call. V shed 5 bases and J shed 0 bases, with 10 bases lying between them. Germline V CDR1 and CDR2: SEHNR, FQNEAQ (reference sequence). This CDR3 is built from 14 residues. The CDR3 loop is CASSQTEPNYGYTF. In DNA form, the CDR3 reads TGTGCCAGCAGCCAGACCGAGCCTAACTATGGCTACACCTTC.

This clonotype has only a few counts. The genes are TRBV6-1 and TRBJ2-4; no definite D call. V was trimmed by 6 bases and J by 1 base, leaving 19 bases between them. Germline values: CDR1 MNHNS, CDR2 SASEGT. This CDR3 spans 17 amino acids. The CDR3 region has the DNA TGTGCCAGCAGACCAGCGACGAGCTCTATGGCCAAAAACATTCAGTACTTC. This codes for CASRPATSSMAKNIQYF.

The gene calls are TRBV9 and TRBJ2-5, with 8 nucleotides matching TRBD2. Trimming removed 4 bases from V and 4 bases from J; junction bases left unmatched: 9. The CDR3 is made up of 15 amino acids. Germline V gives CDR1 SGDLS, CDR2 YYNGEE. The CDR3 here is CASSRGGPYTETQYF. CDR3 nucleotide sequence: TGTGCCAGCAGCCGGGGGGGGCCGTATACAGAGACCCAGTACTTC. Complete variable domain (other parts from reference TRBV9 and TRBJ2-5): DSGVTQTPKHLITATGQRVTLRCSPRSGDLSVYWYQQSLDQGLQFLIQYYNGEERAKGNILERFSAQQFPDLHSELNLSSLELGDSALYFCASSRGGPYTETQYFGPGTRLLVL.

V usage is TRBV5-1 and J usage is TRBJ2-7; 13 bases line up with TRBD2. This CDR3 spans 21 amino acids. Germline trimming cut 5 bases from V and 2 bases from J; bases unmatched to any gene: 22. Germline CDR1 and CDR2: SGHRS and YFSETQ. The CDR3 DNA is TGCGCCAGCAGGACGAAGGGGTCAGGACTAGCGGGAGTCCCGATTGCCTACGAGCAGTACTTC. It yields the protein CASRTKGSGLAGVPIAYEQYF.

This clonotype showed up many times. The J gene is TRBJ2-2, the V gene TRBV19; TRBD2 matches 7 bases. The CDR3 sequence is 13 residues long. CDR1 is LNHDA, CDR2 SQIVND, per germline (reference sequence). V lost 3 bases, J lost 7 bases, and 2 bases stayed unmatched. CDR3 sequence reads: CASSMGGIGELFF. CDR3 nucleotide sequence: TGTGCCAGTAGTATGGGAGGGATCGGGGAGCTGTTTTTT.

Only a few counts were recorded for this clonotype. The chain recombines TRBV4-1 with TRBJ1-1; D gene ambiguous. There are 16 residues in the CDR3. Germline CDR1 and CDR2: MGHRA and YSYEKL. Trimming stripped 1 base from V and 0 bases from J, with 12 bases between. The CDR3 nucleotides read TGCGCCAGCAGCCAAGTTAGAGGACGGATGAACACTGAAGCTTTCTTT. It encodes CASSQVRGRMNTEAFF.